The 7 T cell receptor beta chains below were found in one sample sequenced in a study of response to subunit inactivated influenza vaccine. TCRdb fed the RT-PCR reads into MiXCR, producing one record per CDR3 protein. The top ten clones hold around 9.9% of a sample with about 180,000 distinct CDR3 sequences, 9.2% of them seen once. The sequences come from non-naive T cells sorted from PBMCs, collected on the day of vaccination. The receptors derive from a man aged 45-65 years who received an inactivated influenza vaccine.

This clonotype was seen more than once but under ten times. The chain combines TRBV7-9 with TRBJ1-2; a possible D gene is TRBD1 (6 bases). The germline gives CDR1 SEHNR, CDR2 FQNEAQ (reference sequence). The V and J ends lost 6 bases and 2 bases respectively, with 16 bases between them. The CDR3 is 15 residues long. The CDR3 spells CASSVVGAKNYGYTF. The DNA for the CDR3 is TGTGCCAGCAGTGTAGTGGGGGCAAAGAACTATGGCTACACCTTC.

This clonotype has at least ten counts. V gene TRBV30 combines with J gene TRBJ1-1; D might be TRBD1 (6 bases). The CDR3 contains 13 residues. The germline CDR1 and CDR2 sequences are GTSNPN and SVGIG (reference sequence). Trimming removed 3 bases at V and 2 bases at J, with 10 bases between. CDR3 DNA sequence: TGTGCCTGGAGCGGACAGCCTAACACTGAAGCTTTCTTT. Its protein is CAWSGQPNTEAFF.

Here the CDR3 DNA reads TGTGCCAGCAGTTTAGGGACAGGGTGGGGCCTGTTGAACACTGAAGCTTTCTTT. It specifies CASSLGTGWGLLNTEAFF. The chain joins TRBV28 to TRBJ1-1, with 9 bases fitting TRBD1. V lost 2 bases, J lost 0 bases, and 10 bases stayed unmatched. The CDR3 totals 18 residues. CDR1 is MDHEN and CDR2 is SYDVKM in the germline V gene.

This clonotype was observed a handful of times. The rearrangement links TRBV20-1 to TRBJ1-2; no definite D call. With 5 bases removed from V and 8 bases from J, the gap between germline ends came to 9 bases. CDR1 and CDR2 (germline): DFQATT, SNEGSKA (reference sequence). This CDR3 comprises 10 residues. This chain's CDR3 is CSAAGWGYTF. The CDR3 bases are TGCAGTGCTGCGGGGTGGGGCTACACCTTC.

This clonotype was seen more than once but under ten times. This chain connects TRBV3-1 to TRBJ2-3; D gene ambiguous. With 0 bases removed from V and 5 bases from J, the gap between germline ends came to 6 bases. Germline CDR1 and CDR2: LGHDT and YNNKEL (reference sequence). The CDR3 loop spans 13 amino acids. CDR3 nucleotides: TGTGCCAGCAGCCAAGATTCCGAAGATACGCAGTATTTT. It is translated as CASSQDSEDTQYF.

There are many counts of this clonotype. The rearrangement joins TRBV20-1 to TRBJ2-1; 11 bases fit TRBD2. This CDR3 comprises 16 residues. CDR1 DFQATT and CDR2 SNEGSKA come from the germline V gene (reference sequence). The V segment lost 4 bases and the J segment 7 bases; nucleotides outside the gene matches: 12. This CDR3 reads CSATGLLAGVRNEQFF. DNA of the CDR3: TGCAGTGCTACAGGCTTACTAGCGGGAGTGCGAAATGAGCAGTTCTTC.

This clonotype came up a few times. The chain combines TRBV20-1 with TRBJ2-3, with D unresolved. The V gene's germline CDR1 is DFQATT and CDR2 SNEGSKA (reference sequence). Trimming shortened V by 0 bases and J by 2 bases, and 15 bases separated the two germline ends. This CDR3 comprises 16 residues. CDR3: CSARELMLADTDTQYF. For the CDR3, the DNA is TGCAGTGCTAGAGAGTTGATGTTGGCCGACACAGATACGCAGTATTTT.